This T cell receptor (beta chain) was profiled in a study of OX40 agonist ivuxolimab in advanced cancers. TCRdb keeps only in-frame clones here, not all; method: immunoSEQ multiplex PCR. The top ten clones hold 0.3% to 0.35% of a sample with around 65,000 clones, 70% to 90% of them seen once. CDR1 and CDR2 from the germline V gene are LGHNA and YNFKEQ. The CDR3 loop spans 16 amino acids. The junction had 8 bases not matched to a gene; V was cut back by 5 bases and J by 2 bases. This TCR was recovered from an adult with an advanced solid tumor such as melanoma, head and neck, liver or kidney cancer. V gene TRBV4-2 combines with J gene TRBJ2-7; 11 positions match TRBD2. The sequenced sample was CD4+ or CD8+ T cells sorted from blood, obtained in a trial of the OX40 agonist ivuxolimab. CDR3: CASSLGSGGAPYEQYF. DNA of the CDR3: TGTGCCAGCAGCTTAGGTAGCGGGGGGGCCCCCTACGAGCAGTACTTC.